This T cell receptor beta chain was sequenced for a study of beta chain features in type 1 diabetes. General study findings and limits: Patients with Type 1 diabetes showed moderately but significantly shorter TCRB CDR3s in all four CD4+ subsets.

Comment on this clone: What it binds is unknown.

Every isolated RNA sample was fully reverse transcribed, so sequencing captured expressed TCRB transcripts. TCRdb's table, derived via immunoSEQ multiplex PCR, lists solely in-frame clones and lacks some. The data show roughly 380,000 clones, around a fifth seen once. The CDR3 is 13 residues long. CDR1 MNHEY and CDR2 SVGAGI come from the germline V gene. J was trimmed by 8 bases and V by 10 bases; bases with no gene match: 11. The rearrangement uses TRBV6-5 and TRBJ2-1, with TRBD2 identical over 7 bases. The TCR originated in a young woman in good health. Sequencing was done on a sample of naive CD4+ T cells from blood. CDR3 sequence (DNA): TGTGCCACCCACGCGGGAGATAGGGATGAGCAGTTCTTC. The encoded protein is CATHAGDRDEQFF.